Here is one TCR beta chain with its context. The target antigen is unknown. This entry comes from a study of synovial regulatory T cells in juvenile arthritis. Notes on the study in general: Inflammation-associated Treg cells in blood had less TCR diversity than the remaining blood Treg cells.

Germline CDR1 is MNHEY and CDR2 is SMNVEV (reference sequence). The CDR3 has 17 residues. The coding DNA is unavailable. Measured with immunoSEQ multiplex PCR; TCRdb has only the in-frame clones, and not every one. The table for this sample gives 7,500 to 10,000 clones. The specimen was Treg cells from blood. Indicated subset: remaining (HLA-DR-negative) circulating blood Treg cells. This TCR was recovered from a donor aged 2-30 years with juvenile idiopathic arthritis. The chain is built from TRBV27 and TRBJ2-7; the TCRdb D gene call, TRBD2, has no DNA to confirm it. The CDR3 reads CASSFQARRSGSYEQYF.